These T cell receptor beta chains were read from a single sample in a study of shared clonotypes between healthy human individuals. Repertoires were generated with immunoSEQ multiplex PCR, while TCRdb's copy carries only in-frame clones and drops some. This table has about 380,000 clones, approximately 97% appearing once. Sequencing was done on a sample of memory CD8+ T cells sorted from blood. The receptors were sampled from a man aged 30-40 years in good health. Both conserved end residues are part of each CDR3. Fields, in order: D gene, V gene, J gene, clone size, CDR3 DNA, CDR3 protein. A D gene is named only where the DNA matches it firmly. Clone size, where shown, is once, few, many, or a class for clones that have expanded.

NA	TRBV9	TRBJ2-3	NA	TGTGCCAGCAGCGGGGTGGAGGGCCGAACAGATACGCAGTATTTT	CASSGVEGRTDTQYF
TRBD1	TRBV2	TRBJ2-7	NA	TGTGCCAGCAGTGAAGCGGCCGACAGGGCCTCCTACGAGCAGTACTTC	CASSEAADRASYEQYF
NA	TRBV29-1	TRBJ1-2	NA	TGCAGCGTTGTGAAGGGCGCGGGCTATGGCTACACCTTC	CSVVKGAGYGYTF
NA	TRBV6-5	TRBJ2-7	NA	TGTGCCAGCCTGCAAGCCGGAGGGCACGAGCAGTACTTC	CASLQAGGHEQYF
TRBD2	TRBV10-2	TRBJ2-5	NA	TGCGCCAGCAGTGAGAGTAGCGGGGGAAAGACCCAGTACTTC	CASSESSGGKTQYF
TRBD2	TRBV19	TRBJ2-3	NA	TGTGCCAGTACCCGCGGGCTAGCGGGAGTTTCGGCTACGCAGTATTTT	CASTRGLAGVSATQYF
NA	TRBV6-4	TRBJ1-2	NA	TGTGCCAGCAGTGATCCCCCCCCAGGGGCAGGAGGGGGCTACACCTTC	CASSDPPPGAGGGYTF
TRBD2	TRBV7-2	TRBJ2-2	NA	TGTGCCAGCAGCTCGGGACTAGCGGTCACCGGGGAGCTGTTTTTT	CASSSGLAVTGELFF
NA	TRBV6-5	TRBJ1-1	NA	TGTGCCAGCAGTTACCCCGGGATCGCTGAAGCTTTCTTT	CASSYPGIAEAFF
NA	TRBV29-1	TRBJ1-1	few	TGCAGCGCCCTCAACGGCCTGGTTCTAGGAGCTTTCTTT	CSALNGLVLGAFF
NA	TRBV12-5	TRBJ1-5	once	TGTGCTAGTGGTTTGGGGGATCAGCCCCAGCATTTT	CASGLGDQPQHF
NA	TRBV7-2	TRBJ2-3	NA	TGTGCCAGCTCAGGGGGGGTCTGGGAGCGGGCAGATACGCAGTATTTT	CASSGGVWERADTQYF
NA	TRBV5-8	TRBJ1-5	NA	TGTGCCAGCAGCTTCCAGGACATGCCCCTCCAGCCCCAGCATTTT	CASSFQDMPLQPQHF
TRBD1	TRBV5-4	TRBJ1-1	NA	TGTGCCAGCAGCTCCACAGGGGGCACTGAAGCTTTCTTT	CASSSTGGTEAFF
NA	TRBV29-1	TRBJ2-5	NA	TGCAGCGTTGGAGGGGAGACCCAGTACTTC	CSVGGETQYF
TRBD2	TRBV2	TRBJ2-1	NA	TGTGCCAGCAGAAAGGGACTAGCGTCCTACAATGAGCAGTTCTTC	CASRKGLASYNEQFF
NA	TRBV5-4	TRBJ1-1	NA	TGTGCCAGCAGTCTTCACCAGGCCCTGAACACTGAAGCTTTCTTT	CASSLHQALNTEAFF
NA	TRBV12-5	TRBJ2-7	NA	TGTGCTAGTGGTTTGGACAACTCCTACGAGCAGTACTTC	CASGLDNSYEQYF
TRBD2	TRBV4-1	TRBJ2-7	once	TGCGCCAGCAGCTCACAGGGACTAGCGGGGGGACACTACGAGCAGTACTTC	CASSSQGLAGGHYEQYF
NA	TRBV5-5	TRBJ1-5	NA	TGTGCCAGCAGCTTGGGCCCCCAGGGAGGGGCTTACAATCAGCCCCAGCATTTT	CASSLGPQGGAYNQPQHF
NA	TRBV7-8	TRBJ1-1	NA	TGTGCCAGCAGCTTAGCGGGTGGGGCGGGGACTGTGAACACTGAAGCTTTCTTT	CASSLAGGAGTVNTEAFF
NA	TRBV2	TRBJ1-6	once	TGTGCCAGCAGTCCTACTTACAGCTATAATTCACCCCTCCACTTT	CASSPTYSYNSPLHF